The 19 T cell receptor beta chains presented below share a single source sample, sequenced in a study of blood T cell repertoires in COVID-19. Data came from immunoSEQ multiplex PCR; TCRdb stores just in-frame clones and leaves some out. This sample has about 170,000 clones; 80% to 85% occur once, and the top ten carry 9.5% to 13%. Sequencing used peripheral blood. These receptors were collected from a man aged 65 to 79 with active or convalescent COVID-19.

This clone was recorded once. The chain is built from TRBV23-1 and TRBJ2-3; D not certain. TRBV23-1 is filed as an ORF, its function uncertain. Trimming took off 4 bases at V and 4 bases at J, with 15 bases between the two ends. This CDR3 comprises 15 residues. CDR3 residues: CASSPPEREADTQYF. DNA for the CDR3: TGCGCCAGCAGTCCCCCCGAGCGCGAGGCAGATACGCAGTATTTT.

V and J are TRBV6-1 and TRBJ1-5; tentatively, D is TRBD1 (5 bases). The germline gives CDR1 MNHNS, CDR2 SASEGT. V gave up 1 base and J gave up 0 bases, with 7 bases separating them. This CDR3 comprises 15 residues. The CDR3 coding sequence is TGTGCCAGCAGTGAAGGACAGCTTAGCAATCAGCCCCAGCATTTT. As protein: CASSEGQLSNQPQHF.

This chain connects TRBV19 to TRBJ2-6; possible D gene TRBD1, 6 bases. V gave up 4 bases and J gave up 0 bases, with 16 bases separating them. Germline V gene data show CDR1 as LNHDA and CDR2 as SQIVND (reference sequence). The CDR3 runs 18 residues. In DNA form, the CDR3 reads TGTGCCAGTAGTAACCCCCAGGGGTTCCTCTCTGGGGCCAACGTCCTGACTTTC. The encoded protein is CASSNPQGFLSGANVLTF.

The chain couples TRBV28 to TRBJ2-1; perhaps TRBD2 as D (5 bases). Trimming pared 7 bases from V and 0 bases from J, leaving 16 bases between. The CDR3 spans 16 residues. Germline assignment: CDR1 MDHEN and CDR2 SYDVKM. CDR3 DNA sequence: TGTGCCAGCACCTCATCGTTAGCGAGCTCCTACAATGAGCAGTTCTTC. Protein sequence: CASTSSLASSYNEQFF.

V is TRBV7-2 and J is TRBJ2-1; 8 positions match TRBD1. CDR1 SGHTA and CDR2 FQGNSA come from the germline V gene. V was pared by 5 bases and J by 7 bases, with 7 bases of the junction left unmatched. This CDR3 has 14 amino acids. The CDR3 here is CASSTQGAINEQFF. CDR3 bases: TGTGCCAGCAGCACCCAGGGGGCGATAAATGAGCAGTTCTTC.

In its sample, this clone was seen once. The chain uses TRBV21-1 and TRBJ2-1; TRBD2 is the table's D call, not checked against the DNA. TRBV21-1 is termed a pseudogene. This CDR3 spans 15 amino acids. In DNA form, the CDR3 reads TGTGCCAGCAGCAAAGCCGGGGGGCGAGGGATTTCGGAGTTCTTC. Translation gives CASSKAGGRGISEFF.

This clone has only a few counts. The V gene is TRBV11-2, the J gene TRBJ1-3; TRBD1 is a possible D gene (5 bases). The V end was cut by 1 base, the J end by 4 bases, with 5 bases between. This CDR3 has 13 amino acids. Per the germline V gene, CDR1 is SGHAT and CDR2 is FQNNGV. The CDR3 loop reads CASSLGQGNTIYF. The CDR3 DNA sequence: TGTGCCAGCAGCTTAGGACAGGGAAACACCATATATTTT.

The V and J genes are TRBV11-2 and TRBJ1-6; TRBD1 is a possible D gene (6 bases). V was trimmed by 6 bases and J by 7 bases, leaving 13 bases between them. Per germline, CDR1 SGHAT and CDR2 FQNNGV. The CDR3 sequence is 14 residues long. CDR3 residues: CASSRDTANSPLHF. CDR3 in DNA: TGTGCCAGCAGTCGGGACACAGCCAATTCACCCCTCCACTTT.

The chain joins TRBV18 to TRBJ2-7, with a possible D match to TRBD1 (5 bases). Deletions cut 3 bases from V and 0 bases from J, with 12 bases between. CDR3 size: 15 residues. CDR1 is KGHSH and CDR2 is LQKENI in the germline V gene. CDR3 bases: TGTGCCAGCTCACCTTTGACAGCGAGCTCCTACGAGCAGTACTTC. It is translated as CASSPLTASSYEQYF. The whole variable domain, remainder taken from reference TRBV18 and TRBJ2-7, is NAGVMQNPRHLVRRRGQEARLRCSPMKGHSHVYWYRQLPEEGLKFMVYLQKENIIDESGMPKERFSAEFPKEGPSILRIQQVVRGDSAAYFCASSPLTASSYEQYFGPGTRLTVT.

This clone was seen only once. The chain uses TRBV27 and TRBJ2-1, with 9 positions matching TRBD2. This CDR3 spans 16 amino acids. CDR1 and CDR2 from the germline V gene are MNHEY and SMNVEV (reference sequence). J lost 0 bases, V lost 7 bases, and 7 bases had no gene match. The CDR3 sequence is CASTQRSGSSYNEQFF. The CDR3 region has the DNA TGTGCCAGCACCCAACGTAGCGGGAGCTCCTACAATGAGCAGTTCTTC.

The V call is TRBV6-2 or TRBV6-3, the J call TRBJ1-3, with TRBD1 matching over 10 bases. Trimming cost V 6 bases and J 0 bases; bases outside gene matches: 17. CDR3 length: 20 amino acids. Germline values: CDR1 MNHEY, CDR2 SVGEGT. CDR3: CASSFDRPGTGDSSGNTIYF. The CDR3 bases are TGTGCCAGCAGCTTCGACCGACCCGGGACAGGGGATTCCTCTGGAAACACCATATATTTT.

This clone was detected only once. The CDR3 sequence: CASSLGQPPGGEQFF. The CDR3, as DNA: TGTGCCAGCAGCTTGGGACAGCCCCCAGGAGGTGAGCAGTTCTTC. This chain links TRBV7-2 with TRBJ2-1; TRBD1 matches 7 bases. From germline, CDR1 is SGHTA and CDR2 FQGNSA. Trimming took 3 bases from V and 9 from J; bases not matched to a gene: 11. CDR3 length equals 15 residues. Variable domain in full (rest from reference TRBV7-2 and TRBJ2-1): GAGVSQSPSNKVTEKGKDVELRCDPISGHTALYWYRQSLGQGLEFLIYFQGNSAPDKSGLPSDRFSAERTGGSVSTLTIQRTQQEDSAVYLCASSLGQPPGGEQFFGPGTRLTVL.

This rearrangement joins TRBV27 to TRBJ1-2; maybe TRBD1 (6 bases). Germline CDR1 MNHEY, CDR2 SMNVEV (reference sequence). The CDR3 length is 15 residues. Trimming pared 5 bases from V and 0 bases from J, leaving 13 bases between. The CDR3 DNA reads TGTGCCAGCAGTAAACAGGGTTCGACTAACTATGGCTACACCTTC. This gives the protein CASSKQGSTNYGYTF.

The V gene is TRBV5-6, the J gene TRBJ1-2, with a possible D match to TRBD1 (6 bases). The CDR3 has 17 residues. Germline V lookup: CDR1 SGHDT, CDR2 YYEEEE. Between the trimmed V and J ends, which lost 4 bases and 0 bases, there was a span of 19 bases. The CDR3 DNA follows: TGTGCCAGCAGCCACCCACAACAGGGCCTAGCTAACTATGGCTACACCTTC. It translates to CASSHPQQGLANYGYTF.

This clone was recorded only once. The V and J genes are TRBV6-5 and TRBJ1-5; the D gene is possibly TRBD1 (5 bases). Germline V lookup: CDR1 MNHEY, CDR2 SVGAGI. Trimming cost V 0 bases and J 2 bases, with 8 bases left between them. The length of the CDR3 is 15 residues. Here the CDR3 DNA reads TGTGCCAGCAGTTACTCGATAGGGGGCAATCAGCCCCAGCATTTT. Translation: CASSYSIGGNQPQHF.

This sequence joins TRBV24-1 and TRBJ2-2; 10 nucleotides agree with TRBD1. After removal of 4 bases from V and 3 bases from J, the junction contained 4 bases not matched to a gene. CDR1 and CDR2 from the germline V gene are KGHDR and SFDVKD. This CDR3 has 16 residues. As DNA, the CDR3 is TGTGCCACCAGTGACCCTGGGACAGGGGACACCGGGGAGCTGTTTTTT. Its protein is CATSDPGTGDTGELFF.

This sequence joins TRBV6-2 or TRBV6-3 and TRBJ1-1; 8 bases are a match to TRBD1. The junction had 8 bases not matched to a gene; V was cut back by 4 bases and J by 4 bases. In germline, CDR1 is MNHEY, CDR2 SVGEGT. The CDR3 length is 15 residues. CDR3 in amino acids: CASSSHSTGGTEAFF. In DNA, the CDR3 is TGTGCCAGCAGTTCCCACTCTACAGGGGGCACTGAAGCTTTCTTT.

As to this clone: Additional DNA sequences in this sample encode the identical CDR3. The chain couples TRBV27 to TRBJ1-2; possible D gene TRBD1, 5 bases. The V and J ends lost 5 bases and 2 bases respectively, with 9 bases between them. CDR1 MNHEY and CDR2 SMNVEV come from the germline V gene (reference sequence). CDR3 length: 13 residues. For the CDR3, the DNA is TGTGCCAGCAGTCTCAGGGAAAACTATGGCTACACCTTC. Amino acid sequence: CASSLRENYGYTF.

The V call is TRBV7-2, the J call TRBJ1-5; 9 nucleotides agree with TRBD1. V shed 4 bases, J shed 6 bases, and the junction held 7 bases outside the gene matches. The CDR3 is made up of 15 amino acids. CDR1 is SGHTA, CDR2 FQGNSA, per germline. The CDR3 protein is CASSYSTGGLQPQHF. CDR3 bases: TGTGCCAGCAGCTACTCGACAGGGGGGCTTCAGCCCCAGCATTTT. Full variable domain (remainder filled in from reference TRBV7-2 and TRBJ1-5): GAGVSQSPSNKVTEKGKDVELRCDPISGHTALYWYRQSLGQGLEFLIYFQGNSAPDKSGLPSDRFSAERTGGSVSTLTIQRTQQEDSAVYLCASSYSTGGLQPQHFGDGTRLSIL.